The next 16 T cell receptor beta chains were all read from a single sample in a study of T cell repertoires in cytomegalovirus infection. Their specific antigens are unknown. Each CDR3 protein is one row after TCRdb ran MiXCR on the reads. Among around 120,000 distinct CDR3 sequences listed, 20% to 30% were seen once. The sequenced material came from PBMCs, sequenced either directly or after in vitro stimulation (not recorded which). The receptor set was obtained from a human donor in good health (CMV status not recorded). Some clones in this sample may be carry-over from other donors' samples.

In its sample, this clonotype was seen a few times. The rearrangement joins TRBV12-3 or TRBV12-4 to TRBJ1-1; the match to TRBD1 covers 7 bases. Trimming took 6 bases from V and 4 from J; bases not matched to a gene: 5. CDR3 length equals 13 residues. CDR3 DNA sequence: TGTGCCAGCAGGGAACAGGGGAGCACTGAAGCTTTCTTT. This sequence encodes CASREQGSTEAFF.

At least ten counts were recorded for this clonotype. The chain recombines TRBV7-8 with TRBJ2-1; 13 bases line up with TRBD2. CDR3 length: 16 residues. Losses at the gene ends were 5 bases for V and 8 bases for J; bases not matched to a gene: 9. The germline V gene has CDR1 SGHVS and CDR2 FQNEAQ. CDR3 in DNA: TGTGCCAGCAGCCCAAGGACTAGCGGGAGTAATCATGAGCAGTTCTTC. It is translated as CASSPRTSGSNHEQFF.

The CDR3 DNA reads TGTGCCAGCAGCCCGAGATGGAATCAGCCCCAGCATTTT. This gives the protein CASSPRWNQPQHF. V gene TRBV7-2 combines with J gene TRBJ1-5; D not resolved. The CDR3 is 13 amino acids. V dropped 5 bases and J dropped 4 bases, with 9 bases sitting between them. CDR1 is SGHTA and CDR2 is FQGNSA in the germline V gene.

V usage is TRBV7-6 and J usage is TRBJ1-4; D not resolved. Trimming removed 2 bases from V and 7 bases from J, with 8 bases in between. CDR1 and CDR2 from the germline V gene are SGHVS and FNYEAQ. CDR3 size: 13 residues. The CDR3 loop reads CASSLYSLEKLFF. Here the CDR3 DNA reads TGTGCCAGCAGCTTATATAGCCTTGAAAAACTGTTTTTT. Supplemented by reference TRBV7-6 and TRBJ1-4, the full variable domain reads GAGVSQSPRYKVTKRGQDVALRCDPISGHVSLYWYRQALGQGPEFLTYFNYEAQQDKSGLPNDRFSAERPEGSISTLTIQRTEQRDSAMYRCASSLYSLEKLFFGSGTQLSVL.

The chain recombines TRBV7-2 with TRBJ1-2, with 10 nucleotides matching TRBD1. This CDR3 spans 16 amino acids. V dropped 4 bases and J dropped 6; count of bases not matched to a gene: 11. Germline loops: CDR1 SGHTA, CDR2 FQGNSA. The CDR3 nucleotides read TGTGCCAGCAGCTCGACATTTTCCGGGACAGGGGATGGCTACACCTTC. Amino acid sequence: CASSSTFSGTGDGYTF.

There are a few counts of this clonotype. The gene calls are TRBV19 and TRBJ2-7; no clear D. The V and J ends lost 3 bases and 3 bases respectively, with 9 bases between them. Germline CDR1 is LNHDA and CDR2 is SQIVND (reference sequence). This CDR3 is built from 13 residues. As DNA, the CDR3 is TGTGCCAGTAGTATTTCTTGGGGCTACGAGCAGTACGTC. This sequence encodes CASSISWGYEQYV.

This chain uses TRBV5-5 with TRBJ1-6, with TRBD1 as a possible D gene (6 bases). Between the trimmed V and J ends, which lost 0 bases and 6 bases, there was a span of 10 bases. The germline gives CDR1 SGHKS, CDR2 YYEKEE (reference sequence). The CDR3 is 15 residues long. CDR3 amino acids: CASSLAGQINSPLHF. As DNA, the CDR3 is TGTGCCAGCAGCTTGGCCGGACAGATTAATTCACCCCTCCACTTT. The full variable domain, in which reference TRBV5-5 and TRBJ1-6 provide the parts outside the CDR3, is DAGVTQSPTHLIKTRGQQVTLRCSPISGHKSVSWYQQVLGQGPQFIFQYYEKEERGRGNFPDRFSARQFPNYSSELNVNALLLGDSALYLCASSLAGQINSPLHFGNGTRLTVT.

There are many counts of this clonotype. The chain couples TRBV5-4 to TRBJ2-5; D is possibly TRBD1 (6 bases). The CDR3 length is 14 residues. Deletions cut 3 bases from V and 4 bases from J, with 13 bases between. CDR1 and CDR2 from the germline V gene are SGHNT and YYREEE (reference sequence). In DNA, the CDR3 is TGTGCCAGCAGCTGGACAGCCGAGTCAGAGACCCAGTACTTC. This gives the protein CASSWTAESETQYF. Variable domain in full (rest from reference TRBV5-4 and TRBJ2-5): ETGVTQSPTHLIKTRGQQVTLRCSSQSGHNTVSWYQQALGQGPQFIFQYYREEENGRGNFPPRFSGLQFPNYSSELNVNALELDDSALYLCASSWTAESETQYFGPGTRLLVL.

The chain recombines TRBV6-1 with TRBJ1-5; weak D call: TRBD1 (5 bases). This CDR3 region has 13 residues. CDR1 is MNHNS, CDR2 SASEGT, per germline. Trimming took off 5 bases at V and 3 bases at J, with 8 bases between the two ends. CDR3 sequence reads: CASSQGTNQPQHF. The CDR3 nucleotides are TGTGCCAGCAGTCAAGGGACCAATCAGCCCCAGCATTTT.

This rearrangement joins TRBV28 to TRBJ1-5, with TRBD1 matching 9 bases. V shed 1 base and J 7 bases; nucleotides not matched to a gene: 5. This CDR3 contains 15 residues. Germline CDR1 and CDR2: MDHEN and SYDVKM. CDR3 DNA sequence: TGTGCCAGCAGTTTATATGGGACAGGGAAACAGCCCCAGCATTTT. Its protein product is CASSLYGTGKQPQHF.

V is TRBV5-4 and J is TRBJ2-5, with 12 nucleotides matching TRBD2. The germline CDR1 and CDR2 sequences are SGHNT and YYREEE (reference sequence). V shed 4 bases and J 3 bases; nucleotides not matched to a gene: 7. The CDR3 length is 16 residues. The CDR3 DNA follows: TGTGCCAGCAGCCCCCTCCTAGCGGGAGGGGAAGAGACCCAGTACTTC. Its translation is CASSPLLAGGEETQYF.

The J gene is TRBJ1-1, the V gene TRBV7-2; 7 bases map to TRBD1. The CDR3 spans 18 residues. Germline V gene data show CDR1 as SGHTA and CDR2 as FQGNSA. The V and J ends lost 0 bases and 3 bases, in that order; junction bases with no gene match: 13. CDR3 nucleotides: TGTGCCAGCAGCTTAGCTTTGGGGGACAGCCCCCGGGACACTGAAGCTTTCTTT. Its protein product is CASSLALGDSPRDTEAFF.

In its sample, this clonotype was seen a few times. The chain couples TRBV19 to TRBJ2-7; D possibly uses TRBD1 or TRBD2 (5 bases each). In germline, CDR1 is LNHDA, CDR2 SQIVND (reference sequence). The CDR3 sequence is 14 residues long. V gave up 6 bases and J gave up 1 base, with 13 bases separating them. In nucleotides, the CDR3 is TGTGCCAGTAGGAACCGGGACGGATCCTACGAGCAGTACTTC. This codes for CASRNRDGSYEQYF.

This clonotype was recorded many times. This chain uses TRBV7-2 with TRBJ2-3; D is unresolved. Germline V lookup: CDR1 SGHTA, CDR2 FQGNSA. The CDR3 is 13 amino acids. Trimming shortened V by 1 base and J by 5 bases, and 7 bases separated the two germline ends. The CDR3 sequence: CASSLGRLDTQYF. In nucleotides, the CDR3 is TGTGCCAGCAGCTTAGGACGTCTAGATACGCAGTATTTT.

At least ten counts were recorded for this clonotype. The chain carries TRBV19 and TRBJ1-1; D may be TRBD1 (5 bases). This CDR3 spans 17 amino acids. Trimming took 4 bases from V and 2 from J, leaving 20 bases between them. CDR1 and CDR2 from the germline V gene are LNHDA and SQIVND (reference sequence). The CDR3 nucleotides are TGTGCCAGTAGTACCAAACCCACGGGACGGGGAAACACTGAAGCTTTCTTT. It specifies CASSTKPTGRGNTEAFF.

Only a few counts were recorded for this clonotype. This rearrangement joins TRBV11-2 to TRBJ1-4, with D possibly matching TRBD1 (5 bases). The V gene lost 5 bases and the J gene lost 4 bases, with 17 bases spanning the gap. CDR1 is SGHAT, CDR2 FQNNGV, per germline. There are 16 residues in the CDR3. CDR3 protein: CASSPTGGDVNEKLFF. In nucleotides, the CDR3 is TGTGCCAGCAGCCCAACCGGTGGGGACGTTAATGAAAAACTGTTTTTT.